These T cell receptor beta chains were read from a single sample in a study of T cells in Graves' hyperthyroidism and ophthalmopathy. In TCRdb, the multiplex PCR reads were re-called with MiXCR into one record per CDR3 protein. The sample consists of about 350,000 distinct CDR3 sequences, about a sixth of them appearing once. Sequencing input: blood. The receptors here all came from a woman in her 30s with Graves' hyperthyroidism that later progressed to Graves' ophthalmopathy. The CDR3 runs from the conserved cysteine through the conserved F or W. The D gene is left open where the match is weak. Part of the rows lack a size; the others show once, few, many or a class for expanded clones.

TGTGCCAGCTCACAGGCAACTAATGAAAAACTGTTTTTT	CASSQATNEKLFF	TRBJ1-4	NA	many	TRBV18
TGTGCCAGCAGTTTAGCCTGGGAGGGCTACACCTTC	CASSLAWEGYTF	TRBJ1-2	NA	NA	TRBV28
TGTGCCAGCAGCCAAGCCGCCAGCACAGATACGCAGTATTTT	CASSQAASTDTQYF	TRBJ2-3	NA	NA	TRBV4-2
TGTGCCATCAGTGAGTCGGGGGGAGGTTCGGGCGAGCAGTACTTC	CAISESGGGSGEQYF	TRBJ2-7	NA	many	TRBV10-3
TGTGCCAGCAGTTCTGTATTCGGACTAGCGGTAAGCTCCTACGAGCAGTACTTC	CASSSVFGLAVSSYEQYF	TRBJ2-7	TRBD2	NA	TRBV27
TGTGCCAGCAGCCCCGAGGCTACGACACTCTACAATGAGCAGTTCTTC	CASSPEATTLYNEQFF	TRBJ2-1	NA	many	TRBV11-1
TGTGCCATCAGTGATTTAAGGGGGGGGACAGATACGCAGTATTTT	CAISDLRGGTDTQYF	TRBJ2-3	NA	once	TRBV10-3
TGTGCCAGCAGCCTCTCAGTGGGGAACCTAGCCAAAAACATTCAGTACTTC	CASSLSVGNLAKNIQYF	TRBJ2-4	NA	NA	TRBV7-9
TGTGCCAGCAGCGTCCTTTGGGACAGGGGAGATTACACCGGGGAGCTGTTTTTT	CASSVLWDRGDYTGELFF	TRBJ2-2	TRBD1	many	TRBV7-2
TGTGCCAGCGGCCCCCGCCCCGGGGACATTCAGTACTTC	CASGPRPGDIQYF	TRBJ2-4	NA	many	TRBV7-2
TGTGCCAGCAGTGAAGGACAGGGCCGAGGCTACGAGCAGTACTTC	CASSEGQGRGYEQYF	TRBJ2-7	TRBD1	many	TRBV6-1
TGTGCCAGCATAAACCCGGGACGCTCGCCAGGGAATGAGCAGTTCTTC	CASINPGRSPGNEQFF	TRBJ2-1	NA	many	TRBV28
TGTGCCATCAGTCTTTTAAGCTCAGGGAGCCGCATTTACGAGCAGTACTTC	CAISLLSSGSRIYEQYF	TRBJ2-7	NA	many	TRBV10-3
TGTGCCAGCAGTGAAGACAGGGGCCTCGGGTACGAGCAGTACTTC	CASSEDRGLGYEQYF	TRBJ2-7	TRBD1	NA	TRBV6-1
TGTGCCAGCAGTACAGGGGGCTCGACCGGGGAGCTGTTTTTT	CASSTGGSTGELFF	TRBJ2-2	TRBD1	many	TRBV6-1
TGTGCCTCGCAGGCAGGTACGAGCAATCAGCCCCAGCATTTT	CASQAGTSNQPQHF	TRBJ1-5	NA	few	TRBV2
TGTGCCAGCAGCCGGGCAGGGACTATTGACAATGAGCAGTTCTTC	CASSRAGTIDNEQFF	TRBJ2-1	TRBD2	NA	TRBV5-4
TGTGCCAGCAGCCTGACCGGACAGGGGTTTTTTTCAAATGAGCAGTTCTTC	CASSLTGQGFFSNEQFF	TRBJ2-1	TRBD1	few	TRBV7-9
TGTGCCAGCAGCTTACTTCTCGGATGGGGCTACACCTTC	CASSLLLGWGYTF	TRBJ1-2	NA	many	TRBV7-9
TGTGCCAGCAGTTTAAGCCAGGTAATCGTTGGTTACGATGAGCAGTTCTTC	CASSLSQVIVGYDEQFF	TRBJ2-1	NA	few	TRBV28
TGTGCCTCTCGACTAGGGCGGAGCTCCTACGAGCAGTTCTTC	CASRLGRSSYEQFF	TRBJ2-1	NA	NA	TRBV27
TGTGCCAGCTCCGGCAGCTCCTACGAGCAGTACTTC	CASSGSSYEQYF	TRBJ2-7	NA	many	TRBV12-3/TRBV12-4